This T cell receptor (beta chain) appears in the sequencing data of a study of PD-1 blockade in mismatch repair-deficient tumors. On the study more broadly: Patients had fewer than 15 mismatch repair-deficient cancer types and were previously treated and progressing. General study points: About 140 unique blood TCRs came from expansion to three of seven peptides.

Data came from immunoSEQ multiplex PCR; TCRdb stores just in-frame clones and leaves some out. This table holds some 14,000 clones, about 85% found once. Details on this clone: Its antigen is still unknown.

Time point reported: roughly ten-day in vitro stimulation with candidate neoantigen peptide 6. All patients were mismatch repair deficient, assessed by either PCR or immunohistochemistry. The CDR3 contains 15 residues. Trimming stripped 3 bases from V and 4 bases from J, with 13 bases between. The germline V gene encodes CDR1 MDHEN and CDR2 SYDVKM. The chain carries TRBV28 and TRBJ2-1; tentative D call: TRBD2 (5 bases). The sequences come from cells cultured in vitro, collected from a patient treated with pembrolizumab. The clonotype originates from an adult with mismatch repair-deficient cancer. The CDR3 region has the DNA TGTGCCAGCAGTTTGGAGAGGAGGCTTTACAATGAGCAGTTCTTC. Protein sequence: CASSLERRLYNEQFF.